These 4 T cell receptor beta chains were sequenced from one sample in a study of shared clonotypes between healthy human individuals (dated by TCRdb to 2019 to 2021). Receptor amplification or capture employed the immunoSEQ multiplex PCR assay. This is the immuneACCESS table as TCRdb keeps it, with only in-frame sequences that have V and J called. A part of the clones is gone; compared with another copy, unresolved V genes explain less than half, and the rest is unexplained. The sample data list 1,400,000 or so clones, and approximately 98.5% of these were observed just once. The ten most abundant clones make up about 0.4% of the sample. The sequenced sample consisted of naive CD4+ T cells sorted from blood. The cell subset or site tag for this specimen amounts to: CD45RA+ positively selected. All receptors come from a man under 40 in good health.

The rearrangement joins TRBV4-1 to TRBJ2-7; D may correspond to TRBD1 or TRBD2 (5 bases each). Trimming removed 0 bases at V and 3 bases at J, with 15 bases between. CDR1 and CDR2 from the germline V gene are MGHRA and YSYEKL. CDR3 length: 16 amino acids. In DNA form, the CDR3 reads TGCGCCAGCAGCCAAGATTTCCAGGGCGGGCGCTACGAGCAGTACTTC. Its protein is CASSQDFQGGRYEQYF.

This chain's CDR3 is CASSIRGPRPEQYF. In DNA form, the CDR3 reads TGTGCCAGTAGTATACGAGGTCCTCGGCCCGAGCAGTACTTC. The rearrangement uses TRBV19 and TRBJ2-7; no reliable D call. This CDR3 has 14 amino acids. V shed 2 bases and J shed 6 bases, with 14 bases lying between them. The V gene's germline CDR1 is LNHDA and CDR2 SQIVND (reference sequence).

The chain employs TRBV14 and TRBJ2-7, with D uncertain. The CDR3 spans 13 residues. The germline V and J ends were trimmed by 0 bases and 6 bases, with 9 bases remaining between them. The germline CDR1 and CDR2 sequences are SGHDN and FVKESK. The CDR3 coding sequence is TGTGCCAGCAGCCAAGAGCGAGACGGCGAGCAGTACTTC. Its protein product is CASSQERDGEQYF.

The rearrangement links TRBV9 to TRBJ1-5; a weak D match, TRBD1 (6 bases). V was trimmed by 3 bases and J by 5 bases, leaving 24 bases between them. Looked up from germline, CDR1 is SGDLS and CDR2 is YYNGEE. CDR3 length equals 18 residues. CDR3 amino acids: CASSGYDPGTREYQPQHF. As DNA, the CDR3 is TGTGCCAGCAGCGGATATGATCCCGGGACAAGGGAATATCAGCCCCAGCATTTT.